This TCR beta chain was identified during a study of shared clonotypes between healthy human individuals. Turning to the study itself: The study used three CD4 naive, three CD4 memory, two CD8 naive and one CD8 memory plate per donor. Study-level results: There were few donors, and this limited the genetic and exposure-history diversity represented. Larger richness was generally estimated for naive than memory subsets.

CD8 cells classed as naive were CD45RO-negative and positively selected for CCR7, excluding terminally differentiated effector memory CD45RA+ cells. Study processing details: ImmunoSEQ sequences covered only the junction and lacked quality scores; filtering therefore differed. Sequencing was performed with immunoSEQ multiplex PCR; in TCRdb, only in-frame clones are kept and a portion is missing. The V and J calls and the clone size are those of that table, but D and trimming were determined from the DNA. Found here are about 2.2 million clones, around 93% of them singletons; the top ten hold about 1.8%. With respect to this clone: Antigen unknown.

This CDR3 is built from 19 residues. Trimming pared 1 base from V and 2 bases from J, leaving 24 bases between. The germline V gene encodes CDR1 SGHVS and CDR2 FNYEAQ. The sequenced sample consisted of naive CD8+ T cells from PBMCs. This receptor was obtained from a man younger than 35 in good health. Some clones in this sample may be carry-over from other donors' samples. J is TRBJ2-7 and V is TRBV7-6, with a tentative D call TRBD1 (8 bases). In DNA, the CDR3 is TGTGCCAGCAGCTTAGTAGCAGGGGGGGAACAGGGGGTTCCCTACGAGCAGTACTTC. Its translation: CASSLVAGGEQGVPYEQYF.